This passage covers 7 T cell receptor beta chains from one sample sequenced in a study of T-cell memory formation after mild COVID-19. Via MiXCR, TCRdb re-called the 5' RACE reads, giving one row per CDR3 protein. The sample has approximately 500,000 distinct CDR3 sequences; nearly 25% are singletons. The sequencing sample was made of PBMCs or a T cell subset sorted from them (not recorded which). These receptors were taken from an adult woman who had mild COVID-19 (a few samples of this study predate the infection). Cell type and time point are not known.

The chain combines TRBV5-1 with TRBJ2-3; 9 bases fit TRBD1. CDR3 length: 15 amino acids. Trimming removed 5 bases from V and 6 bases from J; junction bases left unmatched: 10. CDR1 SGHRS and CDR2 YFSETQ come from the germline V gene. CDR3: CASSTGGVGLDTQYF. In DNA form, the CDR3 reads TGCGCCAGCAGTACAGGGGGCGTAGGGCTGGATACGCAGTATTTT.

This clonotype was seen a few times. The rearrangement uses TRBV6-1 and TRBJ1-6, with 9 positions matching TRBD1. The J segment lost 10 bases and the V segment lost 3 bases, leaving 16 bases of the junction unmatched. The CDR3 spans 18 residues. Per germline, CDR1 MNHNS and CDR2 SASEGT. The CDR3 spells CASSDHVPGQGTGSPLHF. The CDR3 region has the DNA TGTGCCAGCAGTGACCACGTCCCGGGACAGGGAACGGGATCACCCCTCCACTTT.

This clonotype was seen only a few times. The chain joins TRBV18 to TRBJ2-3; the match to TRBD2 covers 9 bases. The junction had 3 bases not matched to a gene; V was cut back by 2 bases and J by 0 bases. This CDR3 comprises 16 residues. Per germline, CDR1 KGHSH and CDR2 LQKENI. The CDR3 DNA sequence: TGTGCCAGCTCACCAGGGACTAGCCCGAGCACAGATACGCAGTATTTT. Translating it yields CASSPGTSPSTDTQYF.

This clonotype has ten or more counts. The genes are TRBV6-4 and TRBJ2-5; 10 bases fit TRBD1. The V segment lost 5 bases and the J segment 5 bases; nucleotides outside the gene matches: 8. CDR3 length equals 15 residues. Germline V gene lookup returns CDR1 MRHNA and CDR2 SNTAGT. This CDR3 is CASSPGQGDVETQYF. The CDR3 DNA sequence: TGTGCCAGCAGTCCCGGACAGGGGGACGTTGAGACCCAGTACTTC.

This clonotype was observed a handful of times. The CDR3 region has the DNA TGTGCCACCACGCGGGACAGGGCCTCTTTCTCTGGAAACACCATATATTTT. Protein product: CATTRDRASFSGNTIYF. The chain joins TRBV19 to TRBJ1-3; 9 bases are a match to TRBD1. CDR1 and CDR2 from the germline V gene are LNHDA and SQIVND (reference sequence). The CDR3 is made up of 17 amino acids. Losses at the gene ends were 10 bases for V and 0 bases for J; bases not matched to a gene: 13.

J is TRBJ1-4 and V is TRBV4-2; D uncertain. This CDR3 region has 12 residues. The germline V gene has CDR1 LGHNA and CDR2 YNFKEQ. The V end lost 1 base, the J end lost 11 bases, and 8 bases lay between the germline ends. The CDR3 sequence is CASSQAGSKLFF. CDR3 in DNA: TGTGCCAGCAGCCAAGCAGGTTCCAAACTGTTTTTT.

V and J are TRBV29-1 and TRBJ2-5, with D possibly matching TRBD1 (5 bases). The CDR3 spans 12 residues. Germline CDR1 and CDR2: SQVTM and ANQGSEA. Trimming cost V 4 bases and J 5 bases, with 11 bases left between them. CDR3 coding DNA: TGCAGCGTTGTCCTCAGGGCGGAGACCCAGTACTTC. It translates to CSVVLRAETQYF.